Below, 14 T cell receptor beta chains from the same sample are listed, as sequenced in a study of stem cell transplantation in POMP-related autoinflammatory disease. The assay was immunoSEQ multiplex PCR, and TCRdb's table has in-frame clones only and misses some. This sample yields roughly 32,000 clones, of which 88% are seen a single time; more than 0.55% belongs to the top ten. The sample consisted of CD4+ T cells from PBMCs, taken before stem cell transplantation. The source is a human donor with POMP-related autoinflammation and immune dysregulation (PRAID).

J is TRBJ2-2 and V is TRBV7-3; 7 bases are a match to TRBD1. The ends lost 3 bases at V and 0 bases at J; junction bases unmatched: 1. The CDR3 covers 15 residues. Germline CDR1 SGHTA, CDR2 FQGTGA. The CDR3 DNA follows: TGTGCCAGCAGCTTCGACAGGGCGAACACCGGGGAGCTGTTTTTT. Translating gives CASSFDRANTGELFF.

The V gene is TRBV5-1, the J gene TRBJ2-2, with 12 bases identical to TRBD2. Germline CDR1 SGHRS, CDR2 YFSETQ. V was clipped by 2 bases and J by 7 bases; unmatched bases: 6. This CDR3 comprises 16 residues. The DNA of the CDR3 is TGCGCCAGCAGCTTCCCTAGCGGGGGGGCCCACGGGGAGCTGTTTTTT. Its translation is CASSFPSGGAHGELFF.

The CDR3 DNA is TGTGCCAGCATCCCTTCAGGTGACTATGGCTACACCTTC. It yields the protein CASIPSGDYGYTF. The V call is TRBV6-1, the J call TRBJ1-2; D not certain. Trimming cost V 7 bases and J 3 bases, with 12 bases left between them. The CDR3 spans 13 residues. The germline CDR1 and CDR2 sequences are MNHNS and SASEGT.

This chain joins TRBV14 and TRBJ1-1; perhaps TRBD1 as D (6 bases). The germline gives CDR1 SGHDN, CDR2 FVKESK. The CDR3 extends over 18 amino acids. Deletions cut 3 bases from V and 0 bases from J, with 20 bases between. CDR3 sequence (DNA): TGTGCCAGCAGCCAGTGGAGTCGGGGGGCATACATGAACACTGAAGCTTTCTTT. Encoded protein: CASSQWSRGAYMNTEAFF.

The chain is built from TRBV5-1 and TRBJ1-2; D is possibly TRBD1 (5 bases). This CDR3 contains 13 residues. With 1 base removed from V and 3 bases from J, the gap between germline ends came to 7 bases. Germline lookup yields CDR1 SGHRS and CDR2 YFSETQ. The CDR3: CASSLSGDYGYTF. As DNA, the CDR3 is TGCGCCAGCAGCTTGTCGGGGGACTATGGCTACACCTTC.

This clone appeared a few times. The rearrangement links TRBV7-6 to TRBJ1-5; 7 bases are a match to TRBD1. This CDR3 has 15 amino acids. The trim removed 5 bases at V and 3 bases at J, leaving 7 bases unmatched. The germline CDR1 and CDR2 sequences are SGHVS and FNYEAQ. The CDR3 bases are TGTGCCAGCAGCCCAACAGGGGCTAACAATCAGCCCCAGCATTTT. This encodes CASSPTGANNQPQHF.

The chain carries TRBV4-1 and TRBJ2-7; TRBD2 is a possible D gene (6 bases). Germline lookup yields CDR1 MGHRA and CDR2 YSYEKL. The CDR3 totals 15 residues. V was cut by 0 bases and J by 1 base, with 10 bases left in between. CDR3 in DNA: TGCGCCAGCAGCCAAGATGGGGGGAGGTCCTACGAGCAGTACTTC. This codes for CASSQDGGRSYEQYF.

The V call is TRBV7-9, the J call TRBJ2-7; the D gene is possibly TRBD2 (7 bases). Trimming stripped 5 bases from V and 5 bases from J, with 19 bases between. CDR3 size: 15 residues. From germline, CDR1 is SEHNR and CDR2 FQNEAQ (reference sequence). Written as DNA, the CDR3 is TGTGCCAGCAGCCCGGGGGGACAAAGAGTCCACGAGCAGTACTTC. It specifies CASSPGGQRVHEQYF.

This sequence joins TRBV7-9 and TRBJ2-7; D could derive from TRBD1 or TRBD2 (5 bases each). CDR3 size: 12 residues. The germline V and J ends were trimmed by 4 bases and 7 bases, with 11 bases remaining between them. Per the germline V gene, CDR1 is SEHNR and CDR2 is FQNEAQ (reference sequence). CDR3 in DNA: TGTGCCAGCAGCTATGGGGGTTGGGAGCAGTACTTC. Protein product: CASSYGGWEQYF.

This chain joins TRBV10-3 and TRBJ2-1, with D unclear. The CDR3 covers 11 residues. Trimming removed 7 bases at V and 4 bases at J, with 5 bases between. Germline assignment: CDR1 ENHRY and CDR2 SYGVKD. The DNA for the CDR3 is TGTGCCATCATGGGGTACAATGAGCAGTTCTTC. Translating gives CAIMGYNEQFF.

The CDR3 loop reads CASSSPGQGANTIYF. The CDR3 DNA reads TGTGCCAGCAGTTCCCCGGGGCAGGGGGCCAACACCATATATTTT. The genes are TRBV28 and TRBJ1-3; TRBD1 matches at 8 bases. V lost 4 bases and J lost 7; bases outside the gene matches: 9. Germline CDR1 reads MDHEN; CDR2 reads SYDVKM. The CDR3 sequence is 15 residues long. Drawing the rest from reference TRBV28 and TRBJ1-3, the complete variable domain is DVKVTQSSRYLVKRTGEKVFLECVQDMDHENMFWYRQDPGLGLRLIYFSYDVKMKEKGDIPEGYSVSREKKERFSLILESASTNQTSMYLCASSSPGQGANTIYFGEGSWLTVV.

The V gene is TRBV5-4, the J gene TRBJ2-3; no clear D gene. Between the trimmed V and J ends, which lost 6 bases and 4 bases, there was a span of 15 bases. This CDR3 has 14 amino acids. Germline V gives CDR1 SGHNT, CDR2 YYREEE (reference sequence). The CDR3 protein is CASTHDPPADTQYF. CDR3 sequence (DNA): TGTGCCAGCACCCATGATCCGCCAGCAGATACGCAGTATTTT. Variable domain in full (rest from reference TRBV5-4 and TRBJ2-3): ETGVTQSPTHLIKTRGQQVTLRCSSQSGHNTVSWYQQALGQGPQFIFQYYREEENGRGNFPPRFSGLQFPNYSSELNVNALELDDSALYLCASTHDPPADTQYFGPGTRLTVL.

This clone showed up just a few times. The CDR3 is CASTKRGYGYTF. DNA for the CDR3: TGTGCCAGTACTAAGCGAGGGTATGGCTACACCTTC. The chain combines TRBV19 with TRBJ1-2; D not certain. Trimming removed 7 bases from V and 5 bases from J, with 11 bases in between. Germline V gives CDR1 LNHDA, CDR2 SQIVND (reference sequence). The CDR3 has 12 residues.

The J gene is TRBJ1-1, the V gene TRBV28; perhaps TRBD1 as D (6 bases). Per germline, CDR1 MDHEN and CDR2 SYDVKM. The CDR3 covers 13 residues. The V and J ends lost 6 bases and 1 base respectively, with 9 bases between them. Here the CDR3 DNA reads TGTGCCAGCAGGCAGGACAGGAACACTGAAGCTTTCTTT. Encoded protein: CASRQDRNTEAFF.